The 9 T cell receptor beta chains given below trace back to one sample, sequenced in a study of post-analysis software for immune sequencing data. TCR beta cDNA libraries included unique molecular identifiers. TCRdb processed the PCR reads anew with MiXCR; each CDR3 protein has one entry. The table records a few hundred thousand distinct CDR3 sequences, roughly a third of them present only once. These receptors have no identified antigens. Findings of the study overall: Higher frequency in patients than in controls was seen for roughly five TRBV segments, with TRBV5-6, TRBV5-1 and TRBV20-1 among them.

The specimen sequenced was blood. All receptors derive from a girl aged 5-17 years with multiple sclerosis.

This clonotype was observed many times. The genes are TRBV9 and TRBJ2-3; tentative D call: TRBD2 (5 bases). The CDR3 spans 15 residues. Trimming removed 4 bases from V and 0 bases from J, with 12 bases in between. The germline CDR1 and CDR2 sequences are SGDLS and YYNGEE. The CDR3, as DNA: TGTGCCAGCAGCTCCCTGCGGGTTAGCACAGATACGCAGTATTTT. Residues: CASSSLRVSTDTQYF.

This clonotype was observed many times. This rearrangement joins TRBV6-2 or TRBV6-3 to TRBJ2-1; a possible D gene is TRBD1 (6 bases). The V gene lost 6 bases and the J gene lost 9 bases, with 21 bases spanning the gap. The CDR3 spans 15 residues. Germline values: CDR1 MNHEY, CDR2 SVGEGT. CDR3 loop: CASRNRQAQLGEQFF. The CDR3 DNA sequence: TGTGCCAGCAGAAATCGACAGGCTCAGTTGGGTGAGCAGTTCTTC.

Notes on this clonotype: This may come from a read error, since a much larger clone is one base off. The chain couples TRBV5-1 to TRBJ2-1; TRBD1 matches at 10 bases. CDR1 and CDR2 (germline): SGHRS, YFSETQ. The junction had 1 base not matched to a gene; V was cut back by 0 bases and J by 4 bases. This CDR3 is built from 15 residues. CDR3 sequence: CASSLGGQGYNEQFF. In DNA form, the CDR3 reads TGCGCCAGCAGCTTGGGGGGACAGGGGTACAATGAGCAGTTCTTC.

This clonotype has at least ten counts. The rearrangement joins TRBV3-1 to TRBJ2-1, with D unclear. V lost 4 bases and J lost 7, with 8 bases in between. The CDR3 covers 12 residues. Germline V gene data show CDR1 as LGHDT and CDR2 as YNNKEL (reference sequence). CDR3 coding DNA: TGTGCCAGCAGCCTCATCGGGAATGAGCAGTTCTTC. Its protein is CASSLIGNEQFF.

The rearrangement joins TRBV4-2 to TRBJ2-7; 8 bases fit TRBD1. The DNA end lines up better with TRBJ2-5; the J call may be wrong. There are 16 residues in the CDR3. Germline V gives CDR1 LGHNA, CDR2 YNFKEQ. The CDR3 nucleotides read TGTGCCAGCAGCCAAGAGTGGGCCAGGGGGCAGGAGACCCAGTACTTC. The encoded protein is CASSQEWARGQETQYF.

This clonotype showed up many times. The V gene is TRBV29-1, the J gene TRBJ1-1, with D perhaps TRBD1 (5 bases). The CDR3 is 13 amino acids. The ends were cut back, 6 bases at V and 5 bases at J, with 16 bases in the middle. Germline-derived CDR1 and CDR2 are SQVTM and ANQGSEA. The CDR3 spells CSVRDPAGTEAFF. CDR3 sequence (DNA): TGCAGCGTGAGGGACCCCGCGGGAACTGAAGCTTTCTTT.

The count of this clonotype is one. J is TRBJ2-3 and V is TRBV13; the D call may be TRBD1 or TRBD2 (5 bases each). Trimming pared 5 bases from V and 6 bases from J, leaving 9 bases between. The CDR3 extends over 12 amino acids. Germline assignment: CDR1 PRHDT and CDR2 FYEKMQ (reference sequence). As DNA, the CDR3 is TGTGCCAGCAGCCAAGGGGACGATACGCAGTATTTT. Translating gives CASSQGDDTQYF.

CDR3 sequence reads: CSARGNSEQYF. CDR3 nucleotides: TGCAGTGCTAGGGGGAATTCCGAGCAGTACTTC. The rearrangement uses TRBV20-1 and TRBJ2-7; D not certain. CDR3 length equals 11 residues. The V end lost 3 bases, the J end lost 6 bases, and 9 bases lay between the germline ends. The germline CDR1 and CDR2 sequences are DFQATT and SNEGSKA (reference sequence).

The rearrangement links TRBV6-5 to TRBJ2-7; D might be TRBD2 (5 bases). The CDR3 loop spans 14 amino acids. Germline-derived CDR1 and CDR2 are MNHEY and SVGAGI. V was cut by 0 bases and J by 7 bases, with 13 bases left in between. CDR3 coding DNA: TGTGCCAGCAGTTACTCGTCGGGGATGGGAGAGCAGTACTTC. Translation: CASSYSSGMGEQYF.